This T cell receptor (beta chain) comes out of a study of cytomegalovirus exposure and HLA in healthy donors. With 60 Vbeta and 13 Jbeta primers, the PCR was carried out. Repertoires were generated with immunoSEQ multiplex PCR, while TCRdb's copy carries only in-frame clones and drops some. In the table there are under 100,000 clones, more than 60% of which are singletons. J gave up 6 bases and V 3 bases, and 3 bases lay outside the gene matches. CDR1 and CDR2 from the germline V gene are SGHRS and YFSETQ. The CDR3 contains 13 residues. This TCR came from a human donor in good health. The chain links TRBV5-1 to TRBJ2-7; TRBD1 matches 10 bases. The sample taken for sequencing was PBMCs. As DNA, the CDR3 is TGCGCCAGCAGCTGGGACAGGGGCTCCGAGCAGTACTTC. Translation: CASSWDRGSEQYF. The whole variable domain, filled in from reference TRBV5-1 and TRBJ2-7, reads KAGVTQTPRYLIKTRGQQVTLSCSPISGHRSVSWYQQTPGQGLQFLFEYFSETQRNKGNFPGRFSGRQFSNSRSEMNVSTLELGDSALYLCASSWDRGSEQYFGPGTRLTVT.